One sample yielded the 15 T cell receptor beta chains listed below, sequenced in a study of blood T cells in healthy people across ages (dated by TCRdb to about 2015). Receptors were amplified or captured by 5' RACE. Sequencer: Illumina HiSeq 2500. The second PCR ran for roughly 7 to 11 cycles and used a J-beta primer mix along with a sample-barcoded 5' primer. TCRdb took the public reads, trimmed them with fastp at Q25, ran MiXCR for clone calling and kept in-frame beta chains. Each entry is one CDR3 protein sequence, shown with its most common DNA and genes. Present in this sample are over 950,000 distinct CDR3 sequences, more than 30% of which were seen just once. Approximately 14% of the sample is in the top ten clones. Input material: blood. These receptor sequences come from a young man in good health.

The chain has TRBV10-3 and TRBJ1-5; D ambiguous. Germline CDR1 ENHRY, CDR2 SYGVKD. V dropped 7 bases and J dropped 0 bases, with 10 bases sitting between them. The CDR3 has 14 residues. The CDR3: CAIKGSNSNQPQHF. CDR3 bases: TGTGCCATCAAGGGCAGTAATAGCAATCAGCCCCAGCATTTT.

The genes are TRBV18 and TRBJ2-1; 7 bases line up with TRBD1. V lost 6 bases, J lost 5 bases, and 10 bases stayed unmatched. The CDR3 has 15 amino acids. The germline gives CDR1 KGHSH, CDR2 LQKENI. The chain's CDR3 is CASSRGQAPHNEQFF. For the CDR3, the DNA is TGTGCCAGCTCCCGCGGACAGGCCCCGCACAATGAGCAGTTCTTC.

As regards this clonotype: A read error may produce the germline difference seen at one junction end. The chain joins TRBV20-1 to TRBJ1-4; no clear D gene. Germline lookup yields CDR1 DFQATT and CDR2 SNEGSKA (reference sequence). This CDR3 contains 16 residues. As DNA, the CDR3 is TGCAGTGCTAGAGATCTTAGGGCAGCAACTAATGAAGAACTGTTTTTT. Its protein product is CSARDLRAATNEELFF.

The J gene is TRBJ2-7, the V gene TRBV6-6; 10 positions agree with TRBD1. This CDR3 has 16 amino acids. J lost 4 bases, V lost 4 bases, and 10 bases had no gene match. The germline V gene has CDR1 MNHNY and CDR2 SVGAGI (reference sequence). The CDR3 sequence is CASSCPTGGVGYEQYF. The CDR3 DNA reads TGTGCCAGCAGTTGCCCGACAGGGGGCGTGGGATACGAGCAGTACTTC.

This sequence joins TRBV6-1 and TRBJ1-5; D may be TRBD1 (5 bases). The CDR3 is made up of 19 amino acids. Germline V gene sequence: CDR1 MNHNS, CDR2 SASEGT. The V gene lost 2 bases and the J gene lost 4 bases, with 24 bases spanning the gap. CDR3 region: CASSELGKKTVKVNQPQHF. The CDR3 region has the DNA TGTGCCAGCAGTGAATTAGGGAAGAAGACAGTTAAGGTTAATCAGCCCCAGCATTTT.

The CDR3 bases are TGTGCCAGCAGTGCCAGACAGAGTGGGACTGAAGCTTTCTTT. Protein sequence: CASSARQSGTEAFF. The rearrangement joins TRBV2 to TRBJ1-1; perhaps TRBD1 as D (5 bases). Trimming took off 4 bases at V and 5 bases at J, with 14 bases between the two ends. Germline CDR1 and CDR2: SNHLY and FYNNEI. The length of the CDR3 is 14 residues.

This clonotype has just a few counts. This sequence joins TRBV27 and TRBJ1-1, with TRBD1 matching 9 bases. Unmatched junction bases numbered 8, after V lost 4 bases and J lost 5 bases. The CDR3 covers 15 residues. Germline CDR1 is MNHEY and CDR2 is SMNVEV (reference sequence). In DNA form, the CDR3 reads TGTGCCAGCAGTTCCAGGACAGGGGTGAGGACTGAAGCTTTCTTT. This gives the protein CASSSRTGVRTEAFF.

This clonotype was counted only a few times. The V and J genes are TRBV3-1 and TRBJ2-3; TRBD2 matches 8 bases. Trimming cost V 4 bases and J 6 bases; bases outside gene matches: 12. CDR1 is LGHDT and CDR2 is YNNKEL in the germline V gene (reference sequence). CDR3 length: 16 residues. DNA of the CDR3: TGTGCCAGCAGCCCGATGACTAGCGCAGGAATGGATACGCAGTATTTT. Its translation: CASSPMTSAGMDTQYF.

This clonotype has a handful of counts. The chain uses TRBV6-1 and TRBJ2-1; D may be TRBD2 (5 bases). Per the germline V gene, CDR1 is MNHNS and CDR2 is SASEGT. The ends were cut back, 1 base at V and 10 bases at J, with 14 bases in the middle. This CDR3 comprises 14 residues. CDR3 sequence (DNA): TGTGCCAGCAGTGAAGTCACGGAGGTAAACGAGCAGTTCTTC. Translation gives CASSEVTEVNEQFF.

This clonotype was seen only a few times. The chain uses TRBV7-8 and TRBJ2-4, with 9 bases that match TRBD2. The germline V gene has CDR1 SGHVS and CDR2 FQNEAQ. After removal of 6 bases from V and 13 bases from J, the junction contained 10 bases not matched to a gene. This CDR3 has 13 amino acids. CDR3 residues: CASSRPGLAPQYF. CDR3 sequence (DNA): TGTGCCAGCAGTCGACCGGGACTAGCTCCCCAGTACTTC.

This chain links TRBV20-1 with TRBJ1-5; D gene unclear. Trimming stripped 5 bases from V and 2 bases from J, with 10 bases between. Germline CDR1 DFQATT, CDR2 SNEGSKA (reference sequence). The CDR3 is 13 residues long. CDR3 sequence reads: CSAEGGRNQPQHF. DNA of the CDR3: TGCAGTGCTGAGGGCGGGCGCAATCAGCCCCAGCATTTT.

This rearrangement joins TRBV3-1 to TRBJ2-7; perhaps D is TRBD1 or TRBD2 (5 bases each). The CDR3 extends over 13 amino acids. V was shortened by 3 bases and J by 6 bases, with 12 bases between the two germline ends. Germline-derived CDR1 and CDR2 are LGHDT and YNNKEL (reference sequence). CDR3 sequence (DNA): TGTGCCAGCAGCCAGGGGGTGTTTGGCGAGCAGTACTTC. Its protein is CASSQGVFGEQYF.

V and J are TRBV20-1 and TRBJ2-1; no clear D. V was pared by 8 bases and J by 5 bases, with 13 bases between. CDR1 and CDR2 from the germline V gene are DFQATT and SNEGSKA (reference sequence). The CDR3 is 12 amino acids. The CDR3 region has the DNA TGCAGTATATACCGTGGGGACAATGAGCAGTTCTTC. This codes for CSIYRGDNEQFF.

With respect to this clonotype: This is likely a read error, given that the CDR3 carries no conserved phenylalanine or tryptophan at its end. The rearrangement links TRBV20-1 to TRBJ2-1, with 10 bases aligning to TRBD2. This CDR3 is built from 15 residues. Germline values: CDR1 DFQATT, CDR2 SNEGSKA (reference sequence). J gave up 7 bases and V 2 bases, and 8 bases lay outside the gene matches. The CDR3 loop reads CSARSGTSVPNEQFS. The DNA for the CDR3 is TGCAGTGCTAGATCCGGGACTAGCGTCCCAAATGAGCAGTTCTCC.

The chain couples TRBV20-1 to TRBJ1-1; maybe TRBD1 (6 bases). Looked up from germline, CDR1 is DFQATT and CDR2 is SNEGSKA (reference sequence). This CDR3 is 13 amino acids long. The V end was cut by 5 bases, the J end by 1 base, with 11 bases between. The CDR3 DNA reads TGCAGTGCTCATGGGGGCTCGAACACTGAAGCTTTCTTT. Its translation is CSAHGGSNTEAFF.